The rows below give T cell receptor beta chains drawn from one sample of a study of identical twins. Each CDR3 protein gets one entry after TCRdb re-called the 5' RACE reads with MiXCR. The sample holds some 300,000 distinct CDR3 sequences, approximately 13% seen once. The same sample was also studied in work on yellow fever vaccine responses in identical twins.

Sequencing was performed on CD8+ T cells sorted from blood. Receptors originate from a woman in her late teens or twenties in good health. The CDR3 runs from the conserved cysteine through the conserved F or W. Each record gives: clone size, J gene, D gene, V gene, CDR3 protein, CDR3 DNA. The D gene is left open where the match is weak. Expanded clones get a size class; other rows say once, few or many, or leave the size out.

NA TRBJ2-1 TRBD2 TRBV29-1 CSGLAGATYNEQFF TGCAGCGGACTAGCGGGAGCCACCTACAATGAGCAGTTCTTC
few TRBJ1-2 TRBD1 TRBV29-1 CSDGTVHYGYTF TGCAGCGACGGGACAGTTCATTATGGCTACACCTTC
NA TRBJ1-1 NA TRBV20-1 CSARSGGGSGTEAFF TGCAGTGCTAGAAGTGGGGGCGGGTCTGGGACTGAAGCTTTCTTT
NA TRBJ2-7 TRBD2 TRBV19 CASSHRAGGLSYEQYF TGTGCCAGTAGCCATCGGGCGGGAGGGCTCTCCTACGAGCAGTACTTC
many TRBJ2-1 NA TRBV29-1 CSPLVGSYNEQFF TGCAGCCCCCTGGTCGGGTCCTACAATGAGCAGTTCTTC
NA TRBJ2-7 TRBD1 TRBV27 CASSPDRGGYEQYF TGTGCCAGCAGTCCAGACAGGGGTGGGTACGAGCAGTACTTC
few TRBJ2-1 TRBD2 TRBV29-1 CSVEGGSGMTYNEQFF TGCAGCGTTGAGGGGGGTAGCGGGATGACCTACAATGAGCAGTTCTTC
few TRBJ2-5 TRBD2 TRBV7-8 CASSLTNGGETQYF TGTGCCAGCAGCTTAACTAACGGGGGGGAGACCCAGTACTTC
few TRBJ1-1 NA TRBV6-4 CASSAGANTEAFF TGTGCCAGCAGTGCGGGGGCTAACACTGAAGCTTTCTTT
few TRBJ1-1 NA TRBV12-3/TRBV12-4 CASRGNEAFF TGTGCCAGCAGGGGCAATGAAGCTTTCTTT
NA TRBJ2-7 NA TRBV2 CASRTGQGWNEQYF TGTGCCAGCAGAACGGGGCAGGGGTGGAACGAGCAGTACTTC
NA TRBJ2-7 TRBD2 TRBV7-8 CASSLLRTSGIYEQYF TGTGCCAGCAGCTTACTTAGGACTAGCGGGATATACGAGCAGTACTTC
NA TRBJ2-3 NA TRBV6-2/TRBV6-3 CASSSGSDDRTDTQYF TGTGCCAGCAGCTCCGGATCGGACGACAGAACAGATACGCAGTATTTT
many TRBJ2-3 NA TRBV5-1 CASSQETGSTDTQYF TGCGCCAGCAGCCAGGAGACGGGAAGCACAGATACGCAGTATTTT
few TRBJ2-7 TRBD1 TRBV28 CASSFDGTVRHEQYF TGTGCCAGCAGTTTTGACGGGACAGTGCGTCACGAGCAGTACTTC
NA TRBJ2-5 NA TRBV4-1 CASSQDVSVGARYF TGCGCCAGCAGCCAAGACGTTAGCGTGGGAGCGCGGTACTTC
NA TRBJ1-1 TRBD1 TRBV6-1 CASSPGQGKITEAFF TGTGCCAGCAGTCCGGGACAGGGGAAAATTACTGAAGCTTTCTTT
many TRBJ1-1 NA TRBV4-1 CASSRDSNTEAFF TGCGCCAGCAGCCGTGATTCGAACACTGAAGCTTTCTTT
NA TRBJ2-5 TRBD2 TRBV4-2 CASSQTGTSGGYQETQYF TGTGCCAGCAGCCAAACCGGGACTAGCGGGGGGTACCAAGAGACCCAGTACTTC
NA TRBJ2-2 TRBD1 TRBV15 CATRTGTGSPGELFF TGTGCCACCAGAACCGGGACAGGGTCACCCGGGGAGCTGTTTTTT
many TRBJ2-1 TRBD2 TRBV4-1 CASSQRGLAHEQFF TGCGCCAGCAGCCAAAGGGGACTAGCCCATGAGCAGTTCTTC
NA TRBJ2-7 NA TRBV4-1 CASSEGLARGGEQYF TGCGCCAGCAGCGAGGGCCTTGCCAGGGGAGGCGAGCAGTACTTC
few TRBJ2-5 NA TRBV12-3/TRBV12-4 CASSSTGGAGIETQYF TGTGCCAGCAGTTCCACCGGGGGCGCGGGTATCGAGACCCAGTACTTC
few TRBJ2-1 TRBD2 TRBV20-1 CSAIESLAGSLYNEQFF TGCAGTGCTATAGAGAGCCTAGCGGGATCCCTTTACAATGAGCAGTTCTTC
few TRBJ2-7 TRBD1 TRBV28 CASSVTGQGSEQYF TGTGCCAGCAGTGTGACAGGGCAGGGATCCGAGCAGTACTTC
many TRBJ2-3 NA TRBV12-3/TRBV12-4 CASSSSSDTQYF TGTGCCAGCAGCTCGAGCTCAGATACGCAGTATTTT
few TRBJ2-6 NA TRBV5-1 CASSSPTSPGANVLTF TGCGCCAGCAGCTCGCCCACAAGTCCTGGGGCCAACGTCCTGACTTTC
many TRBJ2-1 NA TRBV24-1 CATSDPPPGGNEQFF TGTGCCACCAGTGACCCTCCTCCTGGGGGCAATGAGCAGTTCTTC
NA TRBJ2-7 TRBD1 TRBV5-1 CASSWGTGEYYEQYF TGCGCCAGCAGCTGGGGGACAGGGGAGTACTACGAGCAGTACTTC
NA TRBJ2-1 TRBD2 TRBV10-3 CAISGSGTSGSNEQFF TGTGCCATCAGTGGATCCGGGACTAGCGGGAGTAATGAGCAGTTCTTC
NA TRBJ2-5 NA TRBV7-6 CASSRGGQRPKETQYF TGTGCCAGCAGCAGGGGGGGCCAGAGGCCTAAAGAGACCCAGTACTTC
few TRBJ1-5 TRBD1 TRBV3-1 CASSQEGQGVQPQHF TGTGCCAGCAGCCAAGAGGGACAGGGAGTCCAGCCCCAGCATTTT
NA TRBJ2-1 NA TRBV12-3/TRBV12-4 CAFCLGPVTGAYNEQFF TGTGCCTTCTGTTTAGGTCCCGTGACTGGAGCCTACAATGAGCAGTTCTTC
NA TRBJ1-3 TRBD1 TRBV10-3 CAATGDSRGNTIYF TGTGCCGCCACCGGGGACAGTAGGGGAAACACCATATATTTT
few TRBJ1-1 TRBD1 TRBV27 CASSLKAGGRTEAFF TGTGCCAGCAGTTTAAAGGCAGGGGGACGGACTGAAGCTTTCTTT
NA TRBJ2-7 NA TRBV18 CASSPEDGSYEQYF TGTGCCAGCTCACCAGAGGACGGCTCCTACGAGCAGTACTTC
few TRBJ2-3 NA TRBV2 CASSEIWDINREYF TGTGCCAGCAGTGAGATTTGGGACATAAATCGGGAGTATTTT
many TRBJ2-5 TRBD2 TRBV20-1 CSARSNGLAGVRETQYF TGCAGTGCTAGATCAAACGGACTAGCGGGAGTAAGGGAGACCCAGTACTTC
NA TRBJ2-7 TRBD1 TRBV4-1 CASSTIGTGPEQYF TGCGCCAGCAGCACAATCGGGACAGGGCCCGAGCAGTACTTC
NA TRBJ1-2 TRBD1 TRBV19 CASSRDRGDYGYTF TGTGCCAGCAGCCGGGACAGGGGAGACTATGGCTACACCTTC
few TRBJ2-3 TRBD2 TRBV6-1 CASSEKAGGPDTQYF TGTGCCAGCAGTGAAAAAGCGGGGGGGCCAGATACGCAGTATTTT
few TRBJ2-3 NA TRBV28 CASSLRLHGTDTQYF TGTGCCAGCAGTTTACGCCTGCATGGCACAGATACGCAGTATTTT
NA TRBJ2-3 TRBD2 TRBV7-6 CASSLRASGSRVPGTDTQYF TGTGCCAGCAGCTTAAGAGCCAGCGGGAGTCGTGTCCCGGGCACAGATACGCAGTATTTT
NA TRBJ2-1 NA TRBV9 CASSVVNNEQFF TGTGCCAGCAGCGTAGTCAATAATGAGCAGTTCTTC
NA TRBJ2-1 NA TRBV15 CATSRVPLNEQFF TGTGCCACCAGCAGAGTTCCTCTCAATGAGCAGTTCTTC
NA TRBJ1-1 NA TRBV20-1 CSARGGPEAFF TGCAGTGCTAGGGGGGGCCCTGAAGCTTTCTTT
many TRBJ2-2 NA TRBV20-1 CSARENTGELFF TGCAGTGCTAGAGAGAACACCGGGGAGCTGTTTTTT
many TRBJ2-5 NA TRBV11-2 CASSSPGFVETQYF TGTGCCAGCAGCTCCCCGGGATTTGTAGAGACCCAGTACTTC
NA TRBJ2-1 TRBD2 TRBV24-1 CATSDPRLAPYNEQFF TGTGCCACCAGTGACCCCCGACTAGCGCCATACAATGAGCAGTTCTTC
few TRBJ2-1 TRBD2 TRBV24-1 CATSDPRMGRLAGDLWLRNEQFF TGTGCCACCAGTGATCCGAGGATGGGCCGCCTAGCGGGAGACTTGTGGCTTAGGAATGAGCAGTTCTTC
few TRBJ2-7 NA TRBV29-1 CSVDTGSYEQYF TGCAGCGTGGATACAGGTTCCTACGAGCAGTACTTC
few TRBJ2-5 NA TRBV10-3 CATMNTAQETQYF TGTGCCACGATGAATACGGCCCAAGAGACCCAGTACTTC
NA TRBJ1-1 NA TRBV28 CASTTHPGTEAFF TGTGCCAGCACTACACACCCCGGCACTGAAGCTTTCTTT
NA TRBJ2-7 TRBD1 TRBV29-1 CSVEYGTGRNEQYF TGCAGCGTTGAATACGGGACAGGGCGGAACGAGCAGTACTTC
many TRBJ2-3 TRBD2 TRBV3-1 CASSQAGDSPDTQYF TGTGCCAGCAGCCAGGCGGGGGATTCACCAGATACGCAGTATTTT
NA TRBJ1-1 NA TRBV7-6 CASSDGSFTEAFF TGTGCCAGCAGCGACGGGTCTTTTACTGAAGCTTTCTTT
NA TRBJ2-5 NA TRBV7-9 CASSLSGAETQYF TGTGCCAGCAGCCTGTCGGGGGCTGAGACCCAGTACTTC